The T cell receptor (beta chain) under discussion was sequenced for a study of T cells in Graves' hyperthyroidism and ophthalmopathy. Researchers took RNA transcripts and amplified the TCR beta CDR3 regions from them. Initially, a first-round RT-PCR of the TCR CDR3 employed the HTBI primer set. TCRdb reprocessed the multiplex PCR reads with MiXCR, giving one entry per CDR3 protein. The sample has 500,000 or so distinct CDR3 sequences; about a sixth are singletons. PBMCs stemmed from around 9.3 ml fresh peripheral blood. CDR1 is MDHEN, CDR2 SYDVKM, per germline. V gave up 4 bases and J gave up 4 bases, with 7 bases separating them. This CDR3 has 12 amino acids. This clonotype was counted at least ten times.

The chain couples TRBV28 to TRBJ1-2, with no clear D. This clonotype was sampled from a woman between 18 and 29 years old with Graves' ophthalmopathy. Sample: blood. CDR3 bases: TGTGCCAGCAGTTCCACAGTCTATGGCTACACCTTC. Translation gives CASSSTVYGYTF.